The sequence of this T cell receptor (beta chain) was determined in a study of cytomegalovirus exposure and HLA in healthy donors. This clone was observed a handful of times. The donors belonged to the 120-subject validation cohort, separate from the roughly 710-subject first cohort. Sequencing used immunoSEQ multiplex PCR; TCRdb keeps in-frame clones, though not all of them. Of about 330,000 clones in the sample, 70% to 90% were seen once. The V gene's germline CDR1 is SGHNT and CDR2 YYREEE (reference sequence). Trimming cost V 0 bases and J 5 bases, with 14 bases left between them. The CDR3 is made up of 15 amino acids.

Sequences were obtained from PBMCs. The V call is TRBV5-4, the J call TRBJ2-5; the D is unclear. The receptor's source is a woman between 18 and 29 years old in good health and CMV-seronegative. CDR3 in DNA: TGTGCCAGCAGCTTGGATTCCAGTCCGTGGGAGACCCAGTACTTC. It is translated as CASSLDSSPWETQYF.